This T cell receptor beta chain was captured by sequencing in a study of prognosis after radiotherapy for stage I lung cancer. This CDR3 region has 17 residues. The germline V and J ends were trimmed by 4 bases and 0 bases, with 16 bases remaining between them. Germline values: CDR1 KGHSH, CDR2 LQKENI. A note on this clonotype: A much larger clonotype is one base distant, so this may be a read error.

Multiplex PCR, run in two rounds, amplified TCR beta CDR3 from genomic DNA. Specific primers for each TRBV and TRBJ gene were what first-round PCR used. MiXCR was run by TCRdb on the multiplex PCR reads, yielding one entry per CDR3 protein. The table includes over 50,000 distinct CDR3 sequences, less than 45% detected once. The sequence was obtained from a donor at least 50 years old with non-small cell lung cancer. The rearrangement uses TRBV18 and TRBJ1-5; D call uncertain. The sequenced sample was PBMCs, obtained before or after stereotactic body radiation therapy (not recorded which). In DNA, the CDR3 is TGTGCCAGCTCACTAGAGCGCAATGAGTATAGCAATCAGCCCCAGCATTTT. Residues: CASSLERNEYSNQPQHF. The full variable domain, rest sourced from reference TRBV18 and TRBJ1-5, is NAGVMQNPRHLVRRRGQEARLRCSPMKGHSHVYWYRQLPEEGLKFMVYLQKENIIDESGMPKERFSAEFPKEGPSILRIQQVVRGDSAAYFCASSLERNEYSNQPQHFGDGTRLSIL.